Listed below are T cell receptor beta chains from one sample, sequenced in a study of cytomegalovirus exposure and HLA in healthy donors. Only in-frame clones appear in the TCRdb table, and some are missing; sequencing was by immunoSEQ multiplex PCR. The sample lists about 150,000 clones, 60% to 80% occurring once. The material sequenced was PBMCs. All receptors come from a male donor in good health and CMV-seronegative. Both conserved end residues are part of each CDR3. Clone sizes are given selectively: once, few, many, or a class where the clone is expanded.

clone_size	v_call	cdr3_aa
.	TRBV7-6	CASSQTYQGLDEKLFF
once	TRBV19	CASKYRGMNTEAFF
once	TRBV29-1	CSVPPGQGGTEAFF
.	TRBV7-2	CASRPSVSTDTQYF
.	TRBV28	CASGLGSSYNEQFF
.	TRBV5-4	CASSPGVEAEAFF
.	TRBV11-2	CASSYTTGTGSEQYF
.	TRBV2	CASSELTGGESPLHF
.	TRBV5-1	CASSLFPLTTSGGAFF
.	TRBV30	CAWNGDRGRRTEAFF
.	TRBV11-3	CASSLAVNTEAFF
once	TRBV5-1	CASSPGTGVEYNEQFF
.	TRBV11-3	CASSLDQAGTSGGARNEQFF
.	TRBV7-6	CASSLGRMASGGRGTWELFF
.	TRBV6-6	CASSSLTGGGNIQYF
.	TRBV6-5	CASSYSSNQETQYF
once	TRBV28	CASSLWTGNGEKLFF
few	TRBV28	CASSSTGRETQYF
.	TRBV7-9	CASSWGLAGGEQYF
.	TRBV4-3	CASSQDLGQGNIQYF